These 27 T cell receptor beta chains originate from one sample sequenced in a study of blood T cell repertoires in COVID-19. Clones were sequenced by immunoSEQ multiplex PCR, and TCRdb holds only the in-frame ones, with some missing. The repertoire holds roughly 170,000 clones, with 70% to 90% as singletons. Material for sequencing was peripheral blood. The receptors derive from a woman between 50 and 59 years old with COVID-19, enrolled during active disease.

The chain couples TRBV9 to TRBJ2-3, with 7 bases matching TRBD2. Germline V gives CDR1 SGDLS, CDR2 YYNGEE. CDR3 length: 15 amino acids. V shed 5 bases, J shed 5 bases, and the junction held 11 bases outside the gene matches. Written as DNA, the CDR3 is TGTGCCAGCAGTGAGGGCGGGGGAAAGGTAGATACGCAGTATTTT. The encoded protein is CASSEGGGKVDTQYF.

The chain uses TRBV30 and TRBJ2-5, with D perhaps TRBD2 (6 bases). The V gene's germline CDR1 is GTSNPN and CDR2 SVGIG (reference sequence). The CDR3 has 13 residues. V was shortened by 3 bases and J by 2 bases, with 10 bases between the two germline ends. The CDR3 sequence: CAWSPGLQETQYF. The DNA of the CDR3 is TGTGCCTGGAGCCCGGGACTGCAAGAGACCCAGTACTTC.

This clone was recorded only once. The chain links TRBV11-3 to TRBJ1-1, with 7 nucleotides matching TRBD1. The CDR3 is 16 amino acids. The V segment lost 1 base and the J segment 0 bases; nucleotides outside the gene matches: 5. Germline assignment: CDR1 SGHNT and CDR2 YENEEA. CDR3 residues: CASSLAGGGMNTEAFF. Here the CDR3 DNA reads TGTGCCAGCAGCTTAGCAGGGGGTGGCATGAACACTGAAGCTTTCTTT.

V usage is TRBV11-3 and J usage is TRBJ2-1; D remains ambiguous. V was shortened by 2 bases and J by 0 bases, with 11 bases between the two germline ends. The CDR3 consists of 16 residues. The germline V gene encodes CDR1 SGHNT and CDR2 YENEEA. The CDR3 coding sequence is TGTGCCAGCAGCTTATTGTGGGCCTCCTCCTACAATGAGCAGTTCTTC. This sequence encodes CASSLLWASSYNEQFF.

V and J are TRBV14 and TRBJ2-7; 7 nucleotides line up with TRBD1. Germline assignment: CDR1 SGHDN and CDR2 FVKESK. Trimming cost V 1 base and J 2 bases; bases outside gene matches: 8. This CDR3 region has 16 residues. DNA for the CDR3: TGTGCCAGCAGCCAAGCCTTCCGGGACAGACCCTACGAGCAGTACTTC. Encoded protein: CASSQAFRDRPYEQYF.

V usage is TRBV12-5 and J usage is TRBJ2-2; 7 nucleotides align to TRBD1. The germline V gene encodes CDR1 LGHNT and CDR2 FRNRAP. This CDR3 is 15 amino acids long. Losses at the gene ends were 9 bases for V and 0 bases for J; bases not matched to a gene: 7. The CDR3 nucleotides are TGTGCTAGGCCCCGGGACAGAACGAACACCGGGGAGCTGTTTTTT. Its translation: CARPRDRTNTGELFF. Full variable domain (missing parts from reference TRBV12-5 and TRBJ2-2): DARVTQTPRHKVTEMGQEVTMRCQPILGHNTVFWYRQTMMQGLELLAYFRNRAPLDDSGMPKDRFSAEMPDATLATLKIQPSEPRDSAVYFCARPRDRTNTGELFFGEGSRLTVL.

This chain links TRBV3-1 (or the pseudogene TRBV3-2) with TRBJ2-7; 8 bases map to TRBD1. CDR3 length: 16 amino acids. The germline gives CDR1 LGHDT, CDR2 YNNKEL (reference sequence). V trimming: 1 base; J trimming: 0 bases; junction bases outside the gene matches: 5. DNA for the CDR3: TGTGCCAGCAGCCAAGTCGGACAGGGTACCTCCTACGAGCAGTACTTC. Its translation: CASSQVGQGTSYEQYF.

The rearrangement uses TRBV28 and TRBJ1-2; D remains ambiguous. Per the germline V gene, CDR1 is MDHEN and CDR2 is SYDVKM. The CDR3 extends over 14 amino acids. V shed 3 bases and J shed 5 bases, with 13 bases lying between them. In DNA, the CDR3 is TGTGCCAGCAGTTTGTCTGGCCAGGATTATGGCTACACCTTC. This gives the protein CASSLSGQDYGYTF.

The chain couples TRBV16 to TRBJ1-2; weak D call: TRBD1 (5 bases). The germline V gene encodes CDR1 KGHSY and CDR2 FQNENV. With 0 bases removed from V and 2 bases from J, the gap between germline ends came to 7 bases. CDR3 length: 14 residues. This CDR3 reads CASSQSTGNYGYTF. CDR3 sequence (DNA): TGTGCCAGCAGCCAATCCACAGGAAACTATGGCTACACCTTC.

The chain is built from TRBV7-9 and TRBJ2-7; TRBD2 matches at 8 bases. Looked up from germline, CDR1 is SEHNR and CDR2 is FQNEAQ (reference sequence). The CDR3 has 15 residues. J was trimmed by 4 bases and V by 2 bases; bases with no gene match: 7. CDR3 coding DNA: TGTGCCAGCAGCTTAAGGAGTAGCGGGGAATACGAGCAGTACTTC. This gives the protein CASSLRSSGEYEQYF.

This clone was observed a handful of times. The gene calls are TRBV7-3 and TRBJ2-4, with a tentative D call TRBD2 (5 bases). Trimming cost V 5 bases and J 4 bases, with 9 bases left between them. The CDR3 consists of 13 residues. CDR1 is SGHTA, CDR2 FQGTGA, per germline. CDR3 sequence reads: CASSRGPKNIQYF. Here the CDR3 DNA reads TGTGCCAGCAGCAGAGGGCCTAAAAACATTCAGTACTTC.

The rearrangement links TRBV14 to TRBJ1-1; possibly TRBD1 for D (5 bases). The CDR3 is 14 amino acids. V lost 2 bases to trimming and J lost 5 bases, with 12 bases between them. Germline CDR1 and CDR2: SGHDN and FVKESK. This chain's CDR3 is CASSQQGMGTEAFF. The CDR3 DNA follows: TGTGCCAGCAGCCAACAGGGTATGGGAACTGAAGCTTTCTTT.

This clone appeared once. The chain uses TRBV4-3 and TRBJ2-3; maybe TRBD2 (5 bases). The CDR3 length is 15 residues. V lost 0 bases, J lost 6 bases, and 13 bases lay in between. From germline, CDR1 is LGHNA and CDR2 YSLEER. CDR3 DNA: TGCGCCAGCAGCCAAGATAAGGTAGCGAGCGATACGCAGTATTTT. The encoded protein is CASSQDKVASDTQYF.

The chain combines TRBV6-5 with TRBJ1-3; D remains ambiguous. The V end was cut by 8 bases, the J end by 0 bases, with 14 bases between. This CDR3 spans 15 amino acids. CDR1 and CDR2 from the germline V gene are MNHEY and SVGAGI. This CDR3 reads CASARERASGNTIYF. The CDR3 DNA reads TGTGCCAGCGCCCGGGAGAGGGCCTCTGGAAACACCATATATTTT.

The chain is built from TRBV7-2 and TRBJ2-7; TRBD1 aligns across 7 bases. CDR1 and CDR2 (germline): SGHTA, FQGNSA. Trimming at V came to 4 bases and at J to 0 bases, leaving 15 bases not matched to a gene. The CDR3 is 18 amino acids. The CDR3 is CASSSPTATGSSSYEQYF. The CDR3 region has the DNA TGTGCCAGCAGCTCCCCGACCGCGACAGGGTCGAGCTCCTACGAGCAGTACTTC.

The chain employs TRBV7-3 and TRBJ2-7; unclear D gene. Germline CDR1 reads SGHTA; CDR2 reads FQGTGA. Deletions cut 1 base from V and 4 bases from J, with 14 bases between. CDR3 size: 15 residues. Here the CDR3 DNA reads TGTGCCAGCAGCTTAAATCAGGAAGCCAATTACGAGCAGTACTTC. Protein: CASSLNQEANYEQYF.

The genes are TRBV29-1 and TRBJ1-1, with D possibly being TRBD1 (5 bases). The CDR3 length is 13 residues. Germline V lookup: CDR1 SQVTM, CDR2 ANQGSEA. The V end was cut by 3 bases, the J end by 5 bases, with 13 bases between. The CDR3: CSVDVGGGTEAFF. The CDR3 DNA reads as TGCAGCGTTGATGTGGGGGGAGGAACTGAAGCTTTCTTT.

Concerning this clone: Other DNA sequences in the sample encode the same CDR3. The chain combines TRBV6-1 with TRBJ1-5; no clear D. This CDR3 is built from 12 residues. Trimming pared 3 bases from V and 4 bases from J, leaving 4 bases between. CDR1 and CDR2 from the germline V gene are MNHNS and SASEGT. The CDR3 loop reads CASSDGNQPQHF. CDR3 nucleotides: TGTGCCAGCAGTGACGGGAATCAGCCCCAGCATTTT.

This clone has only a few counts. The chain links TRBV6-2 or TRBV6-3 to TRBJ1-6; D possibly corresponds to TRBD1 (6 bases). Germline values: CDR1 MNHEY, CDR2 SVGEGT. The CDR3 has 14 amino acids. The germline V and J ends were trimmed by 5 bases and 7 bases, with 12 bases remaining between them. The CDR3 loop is CASSGQSENSPLHF. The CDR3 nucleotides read TGTGCCAGCAGTGGACAGTCAGAAAATTCACCCCTCCACTTT.

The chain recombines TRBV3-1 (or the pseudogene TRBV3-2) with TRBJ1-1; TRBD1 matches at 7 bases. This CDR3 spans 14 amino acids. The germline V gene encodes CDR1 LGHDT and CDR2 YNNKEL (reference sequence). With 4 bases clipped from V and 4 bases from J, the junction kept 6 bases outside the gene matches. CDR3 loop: CASSPTGVGTEAFF. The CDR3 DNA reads TGTGCCAGCAGCCCCACAGGGGTGGGCACTGAAGCTTTCTTT.

CDR3 nucleotide sequence: TGTGCCAGCAGCCGGATGGAGGGGTGGAATGAGCAGTTCTTC. Translated: CASSRMEGWNEQFF. V and J are TRBV9 and TRBJ2-1, with D perhaps matching TRBD2 (6 bases). There are 14 residues in the CDR3. Trimming pared 4 bases from V and 7 bases from J, leaving 15 bases between. The germline gives CDR1 SGDLS, CDR2 YYNGEE.

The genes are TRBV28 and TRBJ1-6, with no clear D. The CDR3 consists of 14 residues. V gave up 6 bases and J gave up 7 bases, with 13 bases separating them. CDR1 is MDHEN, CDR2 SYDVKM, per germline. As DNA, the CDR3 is TGTGCCAGCAGCCTGGCAGGTCTAAATTCACCCCTCCACTTT. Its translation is CASSLAGLNSPLHF. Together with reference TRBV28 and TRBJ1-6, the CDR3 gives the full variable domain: DVKVTQSSRYLVKRTGEKVFLECVQDMDHENMFWYRQDPGLGLRLIYFSYDVKMKEKGDIPEGYSVSREKKERFSLILESASTNQTSMYLCASSLAGLNSPLHFGNGTRLTVT.

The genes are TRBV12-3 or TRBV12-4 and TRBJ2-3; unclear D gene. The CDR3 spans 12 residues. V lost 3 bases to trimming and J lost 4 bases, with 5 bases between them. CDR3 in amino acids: CASSFLSDTQYF. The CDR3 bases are TGTGCCAGCAGTTTCTTATCAGATACGCAGTATTTT.

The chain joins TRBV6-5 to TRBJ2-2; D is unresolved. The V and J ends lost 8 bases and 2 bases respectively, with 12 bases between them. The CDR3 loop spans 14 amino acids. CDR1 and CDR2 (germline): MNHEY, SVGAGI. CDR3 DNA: TGTGCCAGCCGGCGGATGAGCAACACCGGGGAGCTGTTTTTT. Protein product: CASRRMSNTGELFF.

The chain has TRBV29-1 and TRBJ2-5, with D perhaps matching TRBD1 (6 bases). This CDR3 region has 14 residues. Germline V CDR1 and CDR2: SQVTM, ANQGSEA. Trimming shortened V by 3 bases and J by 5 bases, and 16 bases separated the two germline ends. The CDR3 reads CSVDDRTLGETQYF. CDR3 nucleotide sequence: TGCAGCGTTGATGACAGGACCCTCGGGGAGACCCAGTACTTC.

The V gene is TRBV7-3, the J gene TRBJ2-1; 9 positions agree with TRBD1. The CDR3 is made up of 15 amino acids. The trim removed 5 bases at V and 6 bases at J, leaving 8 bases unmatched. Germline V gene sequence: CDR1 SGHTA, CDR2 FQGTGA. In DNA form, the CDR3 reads TGTGCCAGCAGCGCAGGACAGGGGAGGGTCAATGAGCAGTTCTTC. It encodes CASSAGQGRVNEQFF.

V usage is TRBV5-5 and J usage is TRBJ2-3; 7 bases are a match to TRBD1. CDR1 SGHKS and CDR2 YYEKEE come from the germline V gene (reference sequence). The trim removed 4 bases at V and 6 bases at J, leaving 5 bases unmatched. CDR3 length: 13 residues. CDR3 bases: TGTGCCAGCAGCCCGACAGGGAAGGATACGCAGTATTTT. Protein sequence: CASSPTGKDTQYF.